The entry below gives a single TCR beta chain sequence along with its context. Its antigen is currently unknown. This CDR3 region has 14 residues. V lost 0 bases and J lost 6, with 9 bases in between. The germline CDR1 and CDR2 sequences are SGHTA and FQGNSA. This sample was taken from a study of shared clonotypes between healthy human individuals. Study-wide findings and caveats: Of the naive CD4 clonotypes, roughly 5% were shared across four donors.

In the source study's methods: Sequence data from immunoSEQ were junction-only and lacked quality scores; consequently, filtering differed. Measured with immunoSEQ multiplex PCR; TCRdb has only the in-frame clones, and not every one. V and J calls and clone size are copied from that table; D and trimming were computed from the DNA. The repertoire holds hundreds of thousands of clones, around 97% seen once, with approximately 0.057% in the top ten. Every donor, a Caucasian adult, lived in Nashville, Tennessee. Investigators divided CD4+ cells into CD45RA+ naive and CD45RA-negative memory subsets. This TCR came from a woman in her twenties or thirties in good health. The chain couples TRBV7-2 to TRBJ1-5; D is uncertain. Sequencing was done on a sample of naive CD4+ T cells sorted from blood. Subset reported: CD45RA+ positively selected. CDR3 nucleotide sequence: TGTGCCAGCAGCTTAGCAGGGAAAGGTCAGCCCCAGCATTTT. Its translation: CASSLAGKGQPQHF.